This TCR beta chain was captured in a study of T cells in Graves' hyperthyroidism and ophthalmopathy (dated by TCRdb to the late 2010s). Background on the whole study: Peripheral blood was sampled at the time of initial diagnosis, prior to any treatment. To identify distinguishing TCR V-J signatures, a discovery cohort of 95 to 100 patients was used, comprising under 45 with Graves' ophthalmopathy and around 60 with stable Graves' hyperthyroidism. Prospective prediction of ophthalmopathy was tested in an independent validation cohort of 18 to 20 hyperthyroidism patients and 15 to 17 patients who later progressed to ophthalmopathy. In over five Graves' hyperthyroidism patients, the study also compared T-cell repertoires from thyroid tissue with T-cell repertoires from blood. The 100 discovery patients were randomly split 7:3 into training and test sets. Following sampling, methimazole starting at 30 mg daily was given to hyperthyroidism patients, and high-dose intravenous methylprednisolone was given to ophthalmopathy patients. The paper reports TCR Vbeta CDR3 sequencing of approximately 140 peripheral blood samples: fewer than 50 ophthalmopathy, approximately 74 hyperthyroidism and approximately 17 progressor patients.

This clonotype was picked up a small number of times. Its antigen is unknown. No much larger clone exists at a distance of one base, and base qualities are not known. The germline V gene (reference sequence) provides CDR1 DFQATT and CDR2 SNEGSKA. The CDR3 measures 11 amino acids from cysteine to phenylalanine. The DNA shown is the 33-base CDR3, in frame from base 1. V is cut by 6 bases and J by 5 bases, and the space between the germline ends is 10 bases. Graves' hyperthyroidism was defined as stable when no progression to ophthalmopathy occurred over 18 months of follow-up. Hyperthyroidism patients were newly diagnosed, with disease duration under 2 months, and aged 18 to 65 years. The study excluded patients with uncontrolled infections, other autoimmune diseases, pregnancy or lactation. Diagnoses relied on clinical symptoms, serum thyroxine and TRAb, thyroid ultrasound and orbital computed tomography. PBMCs were separated from 7.5 to 10 ml of fresh peripheral blood using Ficoll-Paque density gradient centrifugation. Total RNA was extracted with Trizol reagent, and quality was checked on an Agilent 2100 Bioanalyzer.

Paper-wide results and their limitations: No statistical method was used to set the sample size in advance, and investigators knew the group allocation. A model built on a 13 V-J signature distinguished ophthalmopathy from stable hyperthyroidism, reaching about 88% sensitivity and 81.08% specificity in cross-validation and 80%/75% in testing. Blood samples also contained most of the expanded thyroid clonotypes (frequency above 0.001), which suggests that blood repertoires may reflect thyroid immune responses. In validation, the model predicted progression to ophthalmopathy a median of about 6.5 months before onset, with about 67% sensitivity and about 72% specificity.

Amplification of TCR beta CDR3 regions was carried out from RNA transcripts. A first-round RT-PCR of the TCR CDR3 used the HTBI primer set with the Qiagen OneStep RT-PCR kit. Libraries were constructed in a second round of multiplex PCR, after which size selection and purification were performed. The libraries were sequenced on an Illumina HiSeq2000 using paired-end 100 bp reads. Processing in the source paper ran as follows. SOAPnuke was used to process the raw data, with reads discarded if the reads contained adapters or uncalled bases, had a mean Phred below 15, or lacked an exact constant-primer or identifier match. COPE v1.2.5 was used to merge high-quality paired reads, and clonotypes were defined as unique nucleotide sequences. Clonotypes were aligned to IMGT TRBV, TRBD and TRBJ reference segments using MiTCR v1.1. The analysis was restricted to V-J combinations with a frequency above 0.0001, which together covered roughly 99% of the repertoires. A TCS score was defined as the ratio between F50 (clonal expansion) and ExV (chaos), using BLOSUM62-based TCRdist between CDR3 peptides within each V-J. Welch's t-statistics and random forest reduced 514 V-J features to 10 to 15, which were used in a naive Bayes classifier (R e1071). Starting from the raw public reads, TCRdb applied fastp trimming at Q25, assembled clones with MiXCR and retained in-frame beta chains. CDR3 protein duplicates are merged, each entry listing the most common genes and DNA. TCRdb, not the authors, supplied the V and J calls. Across this sample there are 340,000 or so distinct CDR3 sequences, with 18% seen only once. The leading ten clones occupy about half of the sample.

This receptor was taken from a woman in her 50s with Graves' hyperthyroidism. The chain is encoded by TRBV20-1 joined to TRBJ1-2, with the D gene not confidently named. Sequencing was performed on blood. This receptor carries the CDR3 CSAQTHYGYTF. Here is the DNA: TGCAGTGCCCAGACCCATTATGGCTACACCTTC.